This T cell receptor beta chain was captured in a study of blood T cell repertoires in COVID-19. On the study more broadly: The United States, Italy and Spain supplied acute and convalescent COVID-19 samples. The analysed material was cDNA or gDNA that came from T cells, B-cell-depleted T cells, or PBMCs.

V lost 8 bases, J lost 0 bases, and 11 bases lay in between. Germline V lookup: CDR1 MNHEY, CDR2 SMNVEV (reference sequence). The CDR3 spans 13 residues. Original processing notes: Amplification of reference gene primers provided the estimated nucleated cell counts. Sequencing used immunoSEQ multiplex PCR; TCRdb keeps in-frame clones, though not all of them. D and trimming were read from the DNA, whereas the V and J calls and clone size are those reported in that table. Of about 290,000 clones in the sample, approximately 86% were seen once. The source is a woman between 45 and 60 years old with active or convalescent COVID-19. V and J are TRBV27 and TRBJ2-7; the D gene is possibly TRBD1 (6 bases). Sequencing was done on a sample of peripheral blood. The CDR3 here is CASATGGSYEQYF. The CDR3 DNA follows: TGTGCCAGCGCGACAGGCGGCTCCTACGAGCAGTACTTC.